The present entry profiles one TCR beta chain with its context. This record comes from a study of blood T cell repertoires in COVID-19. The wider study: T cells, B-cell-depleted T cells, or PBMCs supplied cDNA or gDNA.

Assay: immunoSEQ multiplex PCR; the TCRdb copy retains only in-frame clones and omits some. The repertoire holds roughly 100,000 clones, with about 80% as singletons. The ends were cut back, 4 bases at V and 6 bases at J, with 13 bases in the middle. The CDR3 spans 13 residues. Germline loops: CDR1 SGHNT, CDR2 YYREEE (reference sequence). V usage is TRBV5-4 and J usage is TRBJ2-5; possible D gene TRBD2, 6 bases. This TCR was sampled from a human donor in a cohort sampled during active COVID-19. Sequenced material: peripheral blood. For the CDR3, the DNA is TGTGCCAGCAGCCCGCGGGACCCTAAGACCCAGTACTTC. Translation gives CASSPRDPKTQYF.